One and the same sample provided the 32 T cell receptor beta chains below, sequenced in a study of blood T cell repertoires in COVID-19. The table came from immunoSEQ multiplex PCR; TCRdb's copy has only in-frame clones and leaves some out. Of roughly 300,000 clones listed, approximately 91% were seen once; the top ten hold roughly 2.1%. Sequencing was performed on PBMCs or T cells enriched from blood (not recorded which). Source of these receptors: a woman aged 35 to 49 with acute COVID-19.

The chain recombines TRBV2 with TRBJ1-4; TRBD1 aligns across 9 bases. Germline CDR1 and CDR2: SNHLY and FYNNEI. The ends lost 8 bases at V and 7 bases at J; junction bases unmatched: 8. The CDR3 is made up of 14 amino acids. The CDR3 nucleotides are TGTGCCAGCGCCCCGGGACAGGGAATTGAAAAACTGTTTTTT. This sequence encodes CASAPGQGIEKLFF.

The rearrangement links TRBV5-4 to TRBJ1-2; D ambiguous. The CDR3 has 15 residues. CDR1 is SGHNT and CDR2 is YYREEE in the germline V gene (reference sequence). V gave up 0 bases and J gave up 0 bases, with 9 bases separating them. The CDR3 DNA is TGTGCCAGCAGCTTGGAGCGGGTAGCTAACTATGGCTACACCTTC. It yields the protein CASSLERVANYGYTF.

The chain joins TRBV10-1 to TRBJ2-7; TRBD1 agrees at 9 bases. This CDR3 is 20 amino acids long. Trimming cost V 9 bases and J 5 bases; bases outside gene matches: 29. The V gene's germline CDR1 is WNHNN and CDR2 SYGVQD (reference sequence). DNA for the CDR3: TGCGCCAGGAAACAGGGGGCGATCGGGCTAGCCAGAGGAATACCCCACGAGCAGTACTTC. Protein: CARKQGAIGLARGIPHEQYF.

This sequence joins TRBV7-3 and TRBJ2-2, with TRBD2 as a possible D gene (5 bases). Germline V lookup: CDR1 SGHTA, CDR2 FQGTGA. Trimming stripped 1 base from V and 5 bases from J, with 11 bases between. The CDR3 length is 15 residues. The CDR3 here is CASSLNPRGTGELFF. The CDR3 nucleotides are TGTGCCAGCAGCTTAAACCCTCGAGGGACCGGGGAGCTGTTTTTT.

The V call is TRBV28, the J call TRBJ1-2; perhaps TRBD1 as D (5 bases). Trimming pared 3 bases from V and 14 bases from J, leaving 13 bases between. In germline, CDR1 is MDHEN, CDR2 SYDVKM. The CDR3 has 11 amino acids. CDR3 DNA: TGTGCCAGCAGTTTGGGGCCTACAAGGACCTTC. This translates into CASSLGPTRTF.

The chain is built from TRBV11-2 and TRBJ2-1, with TRBD1 identical over 8 bases. J lost 0 bases, V lost 5 bases, and 6 bases had no gene match. The length of the CDR3 is 16 residues. Germline assignment: CDR1 SGHAT and CDR2 FQNNGV. The chain's CDR3 is CASSRDRSSSYNEQFF. As DNA, the CDR3 is TGTGCCAGCAGCAGGGACAGGTCGAGCTCCTACAATGAGCAGTTCTTC. The complete variable domain, with remaining parts taken from reference TRBV11-2 and TRBJ2-1, reads EAGVAQSPRYKIIEKRQSVAFWCNPISGHATLYWYQQILGQGPKLLIQFQNNGVVDDSQLPKDRFSAERLKGVDSTLKIQPAKLEDSAVYLCASSRDRSSSYNEQFFGPGTRLTVL.

The chain couples TRBV6-5 to TRBJ1-2; D may be TRBD1 (5 bases). V lost 9 bases, J lost 5 bases, and 13 bases lay in between. The CDR3 length is 12 residues. Germline V CDR1 and CDR2: MNHEY, SVGAGI. The CDR3 coding sequence is TGTGCCAGGGGGGACGGACTATATGGCTACACCTTC. Protein: CARGDGLYGYTF.

The chain has TRBV7-9 and TRBJ1-6; TRBD1 agrees at 10 bases. J was trimmed by 6 bases and V by 3 bases; bases with no gene match: 5. The CDR3 consists of 16 residues. The V gene's germline CDR1 is SEHNR and CDR2 FQNEAQ (reference sequence). The CDR3 DNA reads as TGTGCCAGCAGCTTTACCGGGACAGGGGTTAATTCACCCCTCCACTTT. Its translation: CASSFTGTGVNSPLHF.

The V and J genes are TRBV13 and TRBJ1-5, with D unclear. Germline V gene lookup returns CDR1 PRHDT and CDR2 FYEKMQ (reference sequence). Trimming stripped 1 base from V and 4 bases from J, with 5 bases between. This CDR3 has 13 amino acids. The DNA for the CDR3 is TGTGCCAGCAGCTTAGCGGGGAATCAGCCCCAGCATTTT. Translated: CASSLAGNQPQHF.

The V call is TRBV6-4, the J call TRBJ1-5; maybe TRBD1 (5 bases). Germline V gives CDR1 MRHNA, CDR2 SNTAGT. Trimming shortened V by 2 bases and J by 3 bases, and 14 bases separated the two germline ends. The CDR3 totals 16 residues. CDR3 residues: CASSDGGGVLNQPQHF. CDR3 coding DNA: TGTGCCAGCAGTGACGGGGGAGGGGTGCTCAATCAGCCCCAGCATTTT.

The rearrangement joins TRBV7-2 to TRBJ2-3, with TRBD2 matching over 14 bases. J lost 5 bases, V lost 4 bases, and 14 bases had no gene match. This CDR3 has 19 amino acids. CDR1 is SGHTA, CDR2 FQGNSA, per germline. The CDR3 spells CASSSLTSGGASWGDTQYF. The CDR3 coding sequence is TGTGCCAGCAGCTCCCTGACTAGCGGGGGGGCAAGTTGGGGAGATACGCAGTATTTT.

V is TRBV2 and J is TRBJ2-2; TRBD1 agrees at 11 bases. This CDR3 has 14 amino acids. Germline values: CDR1 SNHLY, CDR2 FYNNEI. V shed 8 bases and J 4 bases; nucleotides not matched to a gene: 3. CDR3 coding DNA: TGTGCCAGCGGGGACAGGGGGGCCACCGGGGAGCTGTTTTTT. This codes for CASGDRGATGELFF.

This chain joins TRBV28 and TRBJ2-5, with 7 bases matching TRBD1. The germline V gene has CDR1 MDHEN and CDR2 SYDVKM. Losses at the gene ends were 4 bases for V and 4 bases for J; bases not matched to a gene: 12. This CDR3 spans 16 amino acids. The CDR3 nucleotides are TGTGCCAGCAGTTCCCTCTACAGGGGATCGGGAGAGACCCAGTACTTC. This encodes CASSSLYRGSGETQYF.

The V and J genes are TRBV2 and TRBJ1-6; a possible D gene is TRBD1 (5 bases). This CDR3 region has 16 residues. Germline V CDR1 and CDR2: SNHLY, FYNNEI. Trimming cost V 0 bases and J 9 bases, with 15 bases left between them. The CDR3 DNA is TGTGCCAGCAGTGAAGCCGGCACGGGGGTGGGTTCACCCCTCCACTTT. This gives the protein CASSEAGTGVGSPLHF. Full variable domain (remainder filled in from reference TRBV2 and TRBJ1-6): EPEVTQTPSHQVTQMGQEVILRCVPISNHLYFYWYRQILGQKVEFLVSFYNNEISEKSEIFDDQFSVERPDGSNFTLKIRSTKLEDSAMYFCASSEAGTGVGSPLHFGNGTRLTVT.

The J gene is TRBJ2-5, the V gene TRBV9, with 11 bases fitting TRBD2. The CDR3 is 15 residues long. The germline CDR1 and CDR2 sequences are SGDLS and YYNGEE. The V and J ends lost 3 bases and 5 bases, in that order; junction bases with no gene match: 6. The CDR3 sequence is CASSGSGREGETQYF. The CDR3, as DNA: TGTGCCAGCAGCGGTAGCGGGAGGGAAGGGGAGACCCAGTACTTC.

There are a few counts of this clone. The chain has TRBV7-6 and TRBJ2-7; perhaps TRBD1 as D (6 bases). The germline V gene has CDR1 SGHVS and CDR2 FNYEAQ. V was trimmed by 0 bases and J by 2 bases, leaving 8 bases between them. The CDR3 is 14 amino acids. The DNA of the CDR3 is TGTGCCAGCAGCTTAGCACAGGGCCCCTACGAGCAGTACTTC. The encoded protein is CASSLAQGPYEQYF.

The V gene is TRBV28, the J gene TRBJ2-7; a possible D gene is TRBD1 (6 bases). This CDR3 has 13 amino acids. In germline, CDR1 is MDHEN, CDR2 SYDVKM. Trimming left V 4 bases short and J 3 bases short, with 10 bases between. This CDR3 reads CASSSRGLYEQYF. CDR3 nucleotide sequence: TGTGCCAGCAGTTCCAGGGGCCTCTACGAGCAGTACTTC.

The chain joins TRBV7-3 to TRBJ2-3; 10 bases are a match to TRBD2. The trim removed 5 bases at V and 2 bases at J, leaving 4 bases unmatched. This CDR3 has 15 amino acids. Per the germline V gene, CDR1 is SGHTA and CDR2 is FQGTGA. This CDR3 is CASSPAGGNTDTQYF. CDR3 DNA: TGTGCCAGCAGCCCAGCGGGGGGGAACACAGATACGCAGTATTTT.

V usage is TRBV11-2 and J usage is TRBJ2-7; no reliable D call. The CDR3 contains 14 residues. Germline V gives CDR1 SGHAT, CDR2 FQNNGV. V lost 4 bases to trimming and J lost 0 bases, with 10 bases between them. In DNA, the CDR3 is TGTGCCAGCAGCTCTGGGCCGAACTCCTACGAGCAGTACTTC. Translation: CASSSGPNSYEQYF.

V gene TRBV30 combines with J gene TRBJ1-5, with D tentatively TRBD1 (6 bases). CDR1 is GTSNPN, CDR2 SVGIG, per germline (reference sequence). This CDR3 is built from 13 residues. Deletions cut 3 bases from V and 2 bases from J, with 8 bases between. CDR3 sequence: CAWRQGGNQPQHF. The CDR3 DNA reads as TGTGCCTGGAGACAGGGTGGCAATCAGCCCCAGCATTTT.

This sequence joins TRBV5-1 and TRBJ2-3; a weak D match, TRBD2 (6 bases). CDR3 length: 12 residues. V was clipped by 4 bases and J by 5 bases, with 8 bases between them. Germline values: CDR1 SGHRS, CDR2 YFSETQ. The CDR3 bases are TGCGCCAGCAGCCAGGGACTAGATACGCAGTATTTT. It is translated as CASSQGLDTQYF.

The chain employs TRBV25-1 and TRBJ1-2, with D tentatively TRBD1 (6 bases). CDR1 MGHDK and CDR2 SYGVNS come from the germline V gene. The ends were cut back, 0 bases at V and 4 bases at J, with 12 bases in the middle. The CDR3 covers 15 residues. The CDR3 loop is CASSEYKGEGYGYTF. As DNA, the CDR3 is TGTGCCAGCAGTGAATATAAGGGGGAAGGCTATGGCTACACCTTC.

J is TRBJ1-2 and V is TRBV9; TRBD1 matches at 7 bases. CDR1 is SGDLS, CDR2 YYNGEE, per germline. This CDR3 contains 15 residues. V gave up 0 bases and J gave up 4 bases; unmatched junction bases: 6. Here the CDR3 reads CASSVADRDLYGYTF. As DNA, the CDR3 is TGTGCCAGCAGCGTAGCAGACAGGGATCTCTATGGCTACACCTTC. Supplemented by reference TRBV9 and TRBJ1-2, the full variable domain reads DSGVTQTPKHLITATGQRVTLRCSPRSGDLSVYWYQQSLDQGLQFLIQYYNGEERAKGNILERFSAQQFPDLHSELNLSSLELGDSALYFCASSVADRDLYGYTFGSGTRLTVV.

Turning to this clone: The same CDR3 arises from other DNA sequences in this sample as well. The chain uses TRBV30 and TRBJ1-1; tentative D call: TRBD1 (6 bases). Deletions cut 0 bases from V and 2 bases from J, with 10 bases between. Per the germline V gene, CDR1 is GTSNPN and CDR2 is SVGIG (reference sequence). This CDR3 is built from 14 residues. The CDR3 DNA is TGTGCCTGGAGTGTGGGCAGGGGAAACACTGAAGCTTTCTTT. Translated, it gives CAWSVGRGNTEAFF.

V gene TRBV6-6 combines with J gene TRBJ2-1; 10 bases align to TRBD2. V shed 8 bases and J 7 bases; nucleotides not matched to a gene: 8. The CDR3 extends over 14 amino acids. The V gene's germline CDR1 is MNHNY and CDR2 SVGAGI (reference sequence). This CDR3 reads CASGRAGGQNEQFF. The CDR3 DNA reads TGTGCCAGCGGTAGAGCGGGGGGGCAGAATGAGCAGTTCTTC.

V is TRBV19 and J is TRBJ1-5; TRBD1 agrees at 11 bases. The junction had 11 bases not matched to a gene; V was cut back by 1 base and J by 9 bases. The V gene's germline CDR1 is LNHDA and CDR2 SQIVND (reference sequence). The CDR3 is 17 residues long. The CDR3 DNA reads TGTGCCAGTAGTATAGGTAGAGGACAGGGGGCGCGGATGCCCCAGCATTTT. It is translated as CASSIGRGQGARMPQHF.

The V gene is TRBV18, the J gene TRBJ1-3, with D unresolved. The germline V gene encodes CDR1 KGHSH and CDR2 LQKENI. Trimming left V 2 bases short and J 4 bases short, with 6 bases between. The CDR3 is 13 residues long. The CDR3 DNA reads TGTGCCAGCTCACCAGGGCACGGAAACACCATATATTTT. It yields the protein CASSPGHGNTIYF.

The chain recombines TRBV3-1 (or the pseudogene TRBV3-2) with TRBJ1-4; D gene unclear. CDR1 and CDR2 from the germline V gene are LGHDT and YNNKEL (reference sequence). The CDR3 runs 12 residues. V was clipped by 4 bases and J by 5 bases, with 5 bases between them. The CDR3 DNA reads as TGTGCCAGCAGCCTTCAGAATGAAAAACTGTTTTTT. It codes for CASSLQNEKLFF.

The gene calls are TRBV23-1 and TRBJ2-1, with 10 bases that match TRBD1. TRBV23-1 is known as an ORF, though its function is uncertain. This CDR3 has 16 residues. The V segment lost 3 bases and the J segment 7 bases; nucleotides outside the gene matches: 9. The CDR3 bases are TGCGCCAGCAGTCAGGGAGACAGGGGGCGTAGGAATGAGCAGTTCTTC. Translated: CASSQGDRGRRNEQFF.

This clone was recorded only once. The chain has TRBV11-3 and TRBJ2-1, with 14 bases matching TRBD2. This CDR3 is 18 amino acids long. Germline CDR1 reads SGHNT; CDR2 reads YENEEA. Germline trimming cut 3 bases from V and 5 bases from J; bases unmatched to any gene: 9. CDR3 nucleotide sequence: TGTGCCAGCAGCTTCCACCCGACTAGCGGGAGGGCCCACAATGAGCAGTTCTTC. This gives the protein CASSFHPTSGRAHNEQFF.

The CDR3 is CASSPTRGSYSNQPQHF. In DNA, the CDR3 is TGTGCCAGCTCACCCACCCGTGGGAGTTATAGCAATCAGCCCCAGCATTTT. V gene TRBV18 combines with J gene TRBJ1-5; no clear D. Germline loops: CDR1 KGHSH, CDR2 LQKENI. This CDR3 spans 17 amino acids. V dropped 3 bases and J dropped 0 bases, with 15 bases sitting between them.

The chain employs TRBV12-3 or TRBV12-4 and TRBJ1-5, with 7 bases lining up with TRBD1. The CDR3 totals 13 residues. V shed 5 bases and J 4 bases; nucleotides not matched to a gene: 2. Written as DNA, the CDR3 is TGTGCCAGCAGTACACAGGGGAATCAGCCCCAGCATTTT. Amino acids: CASSTQGNQPQHF.